The 18 T cell receptor beta chains presented below share a single source sample, sequenced in a study of persistence of HIV-infected CD4 T cells (dated by TCRdb to about 2020). What these receptors recognize is not known. The immunoSEQ hsTCRB assay version 4, run in survey mode, was used to sequence TCRbeta repertoires from genomic DNA. TCRdb holds this immuneACCESS table with in-frame rearrangements only. Some clones are missing; in checked studies, unresolved V genes explain under half, and the rest has no known cause. The sample table contains about 19,000 clones; only one count was recorded for 60% to 80% of them. 1.5% to 2% of the sample is in the top ten clones. The treatment or condition label, as the study defines it: suppressive antiretroviral therapy. A pool of overlapping 15-mer peptides from HIV-1 Gag, at around 1.1 ug per peptide per mL, was used to stimulate the cells. Sorting of responding CD4+ T cells was based on upregulation of both CD40 ligand and CD69.

The source material was CD4+ T cells sorted from PBMCs after roughly 18-hour stimulation, sampled from a patient who received antiretroviral therapy. The sample's cell subset or site label, decoded: CD40L+CD69+ CD4 T cells responding to HIV-1 Gag peptides. All receptors derive from an adult woman with HIV who was CMV-seropositive.

This clone was picked up a small number of times. V usage is TRBV28 and J usage is TRBJ1-1; 9 bases match TRBD1. In germline, CDR1 is MDHEN, CDR2 SYDVKM. The junction had 10 bases not matched to a gene; V was cut back by 6 bases and J by 2 bases. CDR3 length: 16 amino acids. The CDR3 loop is CASSRIQGAINTEAFF. Written as DNA, the CDR3 is TGTGCCAGCAGCCGTATACAGGGGGCGATAAACACTGAAGCTTTCTTT.

The chain couples TRBV27 to TRBJ1-6; 11 bases are a match to TRBD1. V trimming: 3 bases; J trimming: 10 bases; junction bases outside the gene matches: 5. The CDR3 spans 15 residues. CDR1 is MNHEY and CDR2 is SMNVEV in the germline V gene (reference sequence). CDR3 loop: CASSLLGTGGSPLHF. The CDR3 coding sequence is TGTGCCAGCAGTTTGCTCGGGACAGGGGGATCACCCCTCCACTTT.

This clone was found a few times. This CDR3 is also generated by other DNA sequences in the sample. V is TRBV30 and J is TRBJ1-2; perhaps TRBD1 as D (6 bases). V was clipped by 5 bases and J by 8 bases, with 18 bases between them. The germline V gene encodes CDR1 GTSNPN and CDR2 SVGIG (reference sequence). The CDR3 is 13 amino acids. The CDR3 is CAWGRGQGDGYTF. For the CDR3, the DNA is TGTGCCTGGGGTCGGGGGCAGGGTGACGGCTACACCTTC.

This clone has just a few counts. V gene TRBV3-1 (or the pseudogene TRBV3-2) combines with J gene TRBJ1-2; D uncertain. V was cut by 4 bases and J by 4 bases, with 16 bases left in between. Germline values: CDR1 LGHDT, CDR2 YNNKEL (reference sequence). The CDR3 runs 15 residues. CDR3 residues: CASSPRPLAAYGYTF. As DNA, the CDR3 is TGTGCCAGCAGCCCTCGCCCCTTGGCAGCCTATGGCTACACCTTC.

This clone was observed a handful of times. The chain links TRBV27 to TRBJ1-6, with a weak D call TRBD1 (6 bases). The CDR3 totals 14 residues. Per the germline V gene, CDR1 is MNHEY and CDR2 is SMNVEV (reference sequence). Trimming cost V 3 bases and J 6 bases, with 9 bases left between them. In DNA, the CDR3 is TGTGCCAGCAGTTTCAGGGGCACTAATTCACCCCTCCACTTT. Translation gives CASSFRGTNSPLHF.

The genes are TRBV29-1 and TRBJ2-7; 13 nucleotides match TRBD2. Germline V CDR1 and CDR2: SQVTM, ANQGSEA. The CDR3 extends over 14 amino acids. The DNA of the CDR3 is TGCAGTATCAGGACTAGCGGGGGAGTAGGGGAGCAGTACTTC. Protein: CSIRTSGGVGEQYF.

A few counts support this clone. The J gene is TRBJ2-7, the V gene TRBV27; the D gene is possibly TRBD1 (6 bases). Germline V gene data show CDR1 as MNHEY and CDR2 as SMNVEV (reference sequence). V dropped 3 bases and J dropped 1 base, with 19 bases sitting between them. The CDR3 is 17 amino acids. The CDR3 loop is CASSFGAPGTISYEQYF. CDR3 bases: TGTGCCAGCAGTTTTGGGGCACCCGGGACAATTTCCTACGAGCAGTACTTC.

This sequence joins TRBV6-6 and TRBJ2-7; D is unresolved. Germline values: CDR1 MNHNY, CDR2 SVGAGI (reference sequence). CDR3 size: 11 residues. V lost 6 bases and J 1 base, leaving 4 bases between the germline ends. CDR3 protein: CASSRSYEQYF. The CDR3 nucleotides read TGTGCCAGCAGCCGGTCCTACGAGCAGTACTTC.

This chain joins TRBV18 and TRBJ1-5, with 8 bases identical to TRBD1. Looked up from germline, CDR1 is KGHSH and CDR2 is LQKENI. The junction had 2 bases not matched to a gene; V was cut back by 2 bases and J by 5 bases. CDR3 length equals 14 residues. The CDR3 DNA reads TGTGCCAGCTCACCATCGACAGGGGATCAGCCCCAGCATTTT. Translation: CASSPSTGDQPQHF.

This clone was seen a handful of times. The CDR3 coding sequence is TGTGCTAGTGGTTTGGGGGGCGACCAGCCCCAGCATTTT. It codes for CASGLGGDQPQHF. J is TRBJ1-5 and V is TRBV12-5; D perhaps matches TRBD1 (5 bases). The germline V gene has CDR1 LGHNT and CDR2 FRNRAP. Trimming took off 1 base at V and 7 bases at J, with 8 bases between the two ends. This CDR3 has 13 residues.

This clone was observed a handful of times. The chain has TRBV18 and TRBJ1-5; 9 bases align to TRBD1. In germline, CDR1 is KGHSH, CDR2 LQKENI. This CDR3 spans 17 amino acids. With V trimmed by 2 bases and J by 2 bases, 7 bases remained unmatched. CDR3 amino acids: CASSPKQGAPGNQPQHF. For the CDR3, the DNA is TGTGCCAGCTCACCAAAACAGGGGGCGCCGGGCAATCAGCCCCAGCATTTT.

CDR3 in amino acids: CASSPAHGETQYF. CDR3 in DNA: TGTGCCAGCAGCCCAGCCCACGGAGAGACCCAGTACTTC. The chain has TRBV13 and TRBJ2-5; D is undetermined. The V gene lost 5 bases and the J gene lost 4 bases, with 11 bases spanning the gap. The CDR3 length is 13 residues. CDR1 PRHDT and CDR2 FYEKMQ come from the germline V gene (reference sequence).

CDR3 coding DNA: TGTGCCAGCAGCTCTTATTCAGGGGTAAACTATGGCTACACCTTC. It translates to CASSSYSGVNYGYTF. This chain joins TRBV27 and TRBJ1-2; D may be TRBD1 (6 bases). Germline CDR1 is MNHEY and CDR2 is SMNVEV (reference sequence). Trimming took 6 bases from V and 2 from J, leaving 16 bases between them. The CDR3 extends over 15 amino acids.

This rearrangement joins TRBV6-6 to TRBJ2-1; D is possibly TRBD1 (5 bases). Germline V gives CDR1 MNHNY, CDR2 SVGAGI (reference sequence). Trimming shortened V by 5 bases and J by 9 bases, and 14 bases separated the two germline ends. This CDR3 is 13 amino acids long. The CDR3 is CASSGARTSEQFF. For the CDR3, the DNA is TGTGCCAGCAGTGGGGCCCGGACAAGTGAGCAGTTCTTC.

The V call is TRBV20-1, the J call TRBJ1-1; D call uncertain. There are 11 residues in the CDR3. Per the germline V gene, CDR1 is DFQATT and CDR2 is SNEGSKA (reference sequence). V was pared by 2 bases and J by 5 bases, with 6 bases between. CDR3 loop: CSARLRTEAFF. DNA for the CDR3: TGCAGTGCTAGACTCCGTACTGAAGCTTTCTTT.

This clone was counted once. The chain carries TRBV10-3 and TRBJ2-2, with 9 bases fitting TRBD1. This CDR3 is 14 amino acids long. J gave up 4 bases and V 4 bases, and 1 base lay outside the gene matches. Germline assignment: CDR1 ENHRY and CDR2 SYGVKD. This chain's CDR3 is CAISGQGGTGELFF. As DNA, the CDR3 is TGTGCCATCAGTGGACAGGGGGGCACCGGGGAGCTGTTTTTT.

The J gene is TRBJ1-5, the V gene TRBV6-5; D call uncertain. Trimming shortened V by 6 bases and J by 8 bases, and 14 bases separated the two germline ends. Germline CDR1 is MNHEY and CDR2 is SVGAGI. This CDR3 region has 13 residues. CDR3 nucleotides: TGTGCCAGCAGCCCGGACTGGGAAAAGCCCCAGCATTTT. Its translation: CASSPDWEKPQHF.

V usage is TRBV30 and J usage is TRBJ2-1, with TRBD2 as a possible D gene (7 bases). V lost 1 base to trimming and J lost 10 bases, with 11 bases between them. CDR3 length equals 12 residues. The germline gives CDR1 GTSNPN, CDR2 SVGIG (reference sequence). The CDR3 reads CAWSAGGHEQFF. CDR3 DNA: TGTGCCTGGAGTGCCGGGGGGCACGAGCAGTTCTTC.